The clone carrying this T cell receptor beta chain was counted at least ten times. Its antigen is as yet unknown. This entry belongs to a study of breast tumors, draining lymph nodes, adjacent tissues. Axillary draining lymph nodes of breast cancer patients supplied the node samples. General study results and limits: Tumor TCR diversity was below lymph nodes but above nontumor tissue.

TCRdb called the multiplex PCR reads again in MiXCR, with one record for every CDR3 protein. Of about 170,000 distinct CDR3 sequences in the sample, about 30% were seen once. Germline loops: CDR1 SGHAT, CDR2 FQDESV (reference sequence). This CDR3 has 14 amino acids. Trimming removed 0 bases at V and 4 bases at J, with 6 bases between. This receptor was taken from a female donor with breast cancer. Some clones in this sample may be carry-over from other donors' samples. Sequenced material: axillary lymph node tissue. This chain links TRBV11-1 with TRBJ2-2; D perhaps matches TRBD1 (5 bases). CDR3 amino acids: CASSLARGTGELFF. The CDR3 region has the DNA TGTGCCAGCAGCTTAGCTAGGGGCACCGGGGAGCTGTTTTTT.